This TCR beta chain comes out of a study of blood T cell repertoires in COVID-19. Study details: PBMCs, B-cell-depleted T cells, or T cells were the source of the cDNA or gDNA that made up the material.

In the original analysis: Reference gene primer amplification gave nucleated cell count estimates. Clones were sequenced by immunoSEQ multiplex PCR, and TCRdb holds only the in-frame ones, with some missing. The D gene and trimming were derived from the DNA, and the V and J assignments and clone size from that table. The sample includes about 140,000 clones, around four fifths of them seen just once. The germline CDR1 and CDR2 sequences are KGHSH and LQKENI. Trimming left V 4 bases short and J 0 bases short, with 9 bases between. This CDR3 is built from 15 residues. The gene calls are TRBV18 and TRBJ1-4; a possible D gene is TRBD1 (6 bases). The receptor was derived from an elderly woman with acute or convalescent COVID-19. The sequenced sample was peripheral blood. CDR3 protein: CASSQDRSTNEKLFF. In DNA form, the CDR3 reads TGTGCCAGCTCACAGGACAGATCAACTAATGAAAAACTGTTTTTT. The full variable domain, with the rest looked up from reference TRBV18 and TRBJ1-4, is NAGVMQNPRHLVRRRGQEARLRCSPMKGHSHVYWYRQLPEEGLKFMVYLQKENIIDESGMPKERFSAEFPKEGPSILRIQQVVRGDSAAYFCASSQDRSTNEKLFFGSGTQLSVL.